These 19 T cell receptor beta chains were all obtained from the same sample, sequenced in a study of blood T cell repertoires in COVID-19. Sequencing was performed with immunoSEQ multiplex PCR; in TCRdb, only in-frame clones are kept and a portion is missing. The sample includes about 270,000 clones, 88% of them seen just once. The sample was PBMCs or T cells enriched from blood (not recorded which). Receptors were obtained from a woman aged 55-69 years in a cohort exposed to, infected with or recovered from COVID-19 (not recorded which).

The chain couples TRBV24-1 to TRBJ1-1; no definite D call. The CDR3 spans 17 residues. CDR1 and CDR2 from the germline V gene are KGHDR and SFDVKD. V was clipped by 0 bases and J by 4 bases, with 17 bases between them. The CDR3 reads CATSDLWVAGEGTEAFF. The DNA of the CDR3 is TGTGCCACCAGTGATTTGTGGGTGGCAGGCGAGGGCACTGAAGCTTTCTTT.

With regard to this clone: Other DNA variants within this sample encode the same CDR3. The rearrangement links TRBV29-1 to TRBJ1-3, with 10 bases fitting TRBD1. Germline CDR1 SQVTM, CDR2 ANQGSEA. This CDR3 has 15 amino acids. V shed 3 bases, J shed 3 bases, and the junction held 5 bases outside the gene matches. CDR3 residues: CSVDPTGGSGNTIYF. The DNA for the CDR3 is TGCAGCGTTGACCCGACAGGGGGCAGTGGAAACACCATATATTTT.

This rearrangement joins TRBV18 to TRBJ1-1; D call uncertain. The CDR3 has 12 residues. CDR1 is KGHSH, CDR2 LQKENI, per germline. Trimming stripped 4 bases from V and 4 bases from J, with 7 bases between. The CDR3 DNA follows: TGTGCCAGCTCACACGGAGTCACTGAAGCTTTCTTT. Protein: CASSHGVTEAFF.

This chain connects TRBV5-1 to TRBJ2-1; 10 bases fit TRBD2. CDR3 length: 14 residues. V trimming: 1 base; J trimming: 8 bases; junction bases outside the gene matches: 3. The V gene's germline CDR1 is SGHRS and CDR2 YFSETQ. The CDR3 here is CASSLTAGGHEQFF. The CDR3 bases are TGCGCCAGCAGCTTGACAGCGGGGGGGCATGAGCAGTTCTTC.

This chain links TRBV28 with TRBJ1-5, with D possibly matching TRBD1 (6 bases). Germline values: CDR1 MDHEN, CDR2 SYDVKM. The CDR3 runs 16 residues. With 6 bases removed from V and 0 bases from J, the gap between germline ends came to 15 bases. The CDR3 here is CASRHQGPSSNQPQHF. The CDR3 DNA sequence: TGTGCCAGCAGACATCAGGGGCCGTCTAGCAATCAGCCCCAGCATTTT.

The CDR3 is CASSLGGAHSNQPQHF. The DNA of the CDR3 is TGTGCCAGCAGTTTAGGAGGGGCCCATAGCAATCAGCCCCAGCATTTT. V usage is TRBV6-2 or TRBV6-3 and J usage is TRBJ1-5; possibly TRBD1 for D (5 bases). The V end lost 4 bases, the J end lost 0 bases, and 13 bases lay between the germline ends. CDR1 is MNHEY and CDR2 is SVGEGT in the germline V gene. The CDR3 runs to 16 residues.

The CDR3 DNA follows: TGTGCCACCAGTGATTTGCGCGGGACCCCCGAAGTC. The encoded protein is CATSDLRGTPEV. The chain is built from TRBV24-1 and TRBJ2-7; D possibly corresponds to TRBD2 (6 bases). This CDR3 has 12 residues. Germline V gene sequence: CDR1 KGHDR, CDR2 SFDVKD.

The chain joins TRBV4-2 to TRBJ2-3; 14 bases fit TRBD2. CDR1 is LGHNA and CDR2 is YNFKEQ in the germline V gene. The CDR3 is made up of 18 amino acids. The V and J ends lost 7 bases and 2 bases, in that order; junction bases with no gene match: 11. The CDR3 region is CASTNGRTSGRNTDTQYF. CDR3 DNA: TGTGCCAGCACCAATGGGAGGACTAGCGGGAGGAACACAGATACGCAGTATTTT.

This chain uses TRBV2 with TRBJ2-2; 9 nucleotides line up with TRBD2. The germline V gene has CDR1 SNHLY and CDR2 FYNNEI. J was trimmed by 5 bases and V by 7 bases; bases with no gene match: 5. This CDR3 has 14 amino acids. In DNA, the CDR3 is TGTGCCAGCAACCCGGGACTAGCAACCGGGGAGCTGTTTTTT. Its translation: CASNPGLATGELFF.

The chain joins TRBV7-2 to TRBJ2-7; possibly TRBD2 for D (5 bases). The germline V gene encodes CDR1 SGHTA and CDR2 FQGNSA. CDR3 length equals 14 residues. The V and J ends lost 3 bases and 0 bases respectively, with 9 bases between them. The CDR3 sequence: CASSLAGHSYEQYF. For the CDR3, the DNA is TGTGCCAGCAGCTTGGCGGGCCACTCCTACGAGCAGTACTTC.

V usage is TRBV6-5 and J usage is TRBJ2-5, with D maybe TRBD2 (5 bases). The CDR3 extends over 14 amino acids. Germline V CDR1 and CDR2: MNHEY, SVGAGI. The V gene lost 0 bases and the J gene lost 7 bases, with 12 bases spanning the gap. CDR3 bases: TGTGCCAGCAGTTACTCGAGTTTCGAGGGGACCCAGTACTTC. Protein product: CASSYSSFEGTQYF.

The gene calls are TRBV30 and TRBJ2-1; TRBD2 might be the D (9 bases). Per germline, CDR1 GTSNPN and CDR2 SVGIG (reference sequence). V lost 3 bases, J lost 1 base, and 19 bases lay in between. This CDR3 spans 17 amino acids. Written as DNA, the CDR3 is TGTGCCTGGAGAGGGACAGGTAGCGGGAGTTCCTACAATGAGCAGTTCTTC. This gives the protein CAWRGTGSGSSYNEQFF.

CDR3 bases: TGTGCCTGGACCGGGACAGGCCACGAGCAGTACTTC. Protein sequence: CAWTGTGHEQYF. The gene calls are TRBV30 and TRBJ2-7; TRBD1 matches at 8 bases. Germline assignment: CDR1 GTSNPN and CDR2 SVGIG (reference sequence). The CDR3 sequence is 12 residues long. J gave up 5 bases and V 4 bases, and 4 bases lay outside the gene matches. The complete variable domain, with remaining parts taken from reference TRBV30 and TRBJ2-7, reads SQTIHQWPATLVQPVGSPLSLECTVEGTSNPNLYWYRQAAGRGLQLLFYSVGIGQISSEVPQNLSASRPQDRQFILSSKKLLLSDSGFYLCAWTGTGHEQYFGPGTRLTVT.

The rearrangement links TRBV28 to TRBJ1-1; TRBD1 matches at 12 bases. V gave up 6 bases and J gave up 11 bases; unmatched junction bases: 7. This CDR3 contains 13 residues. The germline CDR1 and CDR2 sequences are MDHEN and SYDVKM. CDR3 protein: CASRSGQGALAFF. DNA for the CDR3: TGTGCCAGCAGATCGGGACAGGGGGCATTGGCTTTCTTT.

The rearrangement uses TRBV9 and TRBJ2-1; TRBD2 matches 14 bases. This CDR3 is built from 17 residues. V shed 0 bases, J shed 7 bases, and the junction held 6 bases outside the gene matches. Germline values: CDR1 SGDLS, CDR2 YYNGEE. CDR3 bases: TGTGCCAGCAGCGTAGGACTAGCGGGAGGGCCTCAAAATGAGCAGTTCTTC. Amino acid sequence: CASSVGLAGGPQNEQFF.

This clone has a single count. The CDR3 DNA reads TGTGCCAGCAGTAAATTTCTCCAAGAGACCCAGTACTTC. Its translation: CASSKFLQETQYF. The rearrangement joins TRBV12-3 or TRBV12-4 to TRBJ2-5; D is uncertain. This CDR3 is built from 13 residues. Trimming shortened V by 5 bases and J by 1 base, and 8 bases separated the two germline ends.

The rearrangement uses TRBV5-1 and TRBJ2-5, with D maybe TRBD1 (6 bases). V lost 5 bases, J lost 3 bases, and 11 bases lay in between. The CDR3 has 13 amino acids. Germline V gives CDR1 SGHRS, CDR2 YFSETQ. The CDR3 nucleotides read TGCGCCAGCAGGGGGTCAGGGGAAGAGACCCAGTACTTC. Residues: CASRGSGEETQYF.

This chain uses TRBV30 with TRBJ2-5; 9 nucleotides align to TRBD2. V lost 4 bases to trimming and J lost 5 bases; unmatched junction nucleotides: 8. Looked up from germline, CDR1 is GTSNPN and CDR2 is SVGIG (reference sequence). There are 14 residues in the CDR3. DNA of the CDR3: TGTGCCTGGATGGGAGCGGGAGGAAGGGAGACCCAGTACTTC. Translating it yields CAWMGAGGRETQYF.

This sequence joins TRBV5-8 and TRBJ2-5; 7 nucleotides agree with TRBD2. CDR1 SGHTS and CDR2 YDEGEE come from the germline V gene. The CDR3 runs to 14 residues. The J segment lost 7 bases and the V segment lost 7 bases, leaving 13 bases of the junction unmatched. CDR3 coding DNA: TGTGCCAGCCTTTGGGAGGGAGGTGTTGGGACCCAGTACTTC. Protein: CASLWEGGVGTQYF.